This T cell receptor (beta chain) was obtained from a study of beta chain features in type 1 diabetes. Study-level points and caveats: In all four CD4+ subsets, TCRB CDR3 length was significantly, moderately reduced in type 1 diabetes. More deletions and fewer insertions at VDJ junctions were seen in type 1 diabetes patients.

This clone was found a few times. Its antigen remains unidentified. CDR3 length: 13 residues. Trimming took 5 bases from V and 0 from J, leaving 8 bases between them. Germline values: CDR1 SQVTM, CDR2 ANQGSEA. What was sequenced were expressed TCRB transcripts, since all of the isolated RNA had been reverse transcribed. TCRdb keeps only in-frame clones here, not all; method: immunoSEQ multiplex PCR. Found here are a few hundred thousand clones, around 15% of them singletons; the top ten hold about 0.08%. Sequenced material: naive CD4+ T cells from blood. The receptor was derived from a man aged 25 to 40 with type 1 diabetes. The chain couples TRBV29-1 to TRBJ1-5; D remains ambiguous. CDR3 DNA sequence: TGCAGCGTTCGCCTTAATAGCAATCAGCCCCAGCATTTT. It specifies CSVRLNSNQPQHF.